The 10 T cell receptor beta chains listed next were all sequenced from one sample in a study of OX40 agonist ivuxolimab in advanced cancers. Method: immunoSEQ multiplex PCR; TCRdb's copy keeps in-frame clones and lacks some. The data show tens of thousands of clones, with roughly 84% seen just once and around 0.73% held by the top ten. The source was CD4+ or CD8+ T cells sorted from blood, collected in a trial of the OX40 agonist ivuxolimab. The receptors come from an adult with an advanced solid tumor such as melanoma, head and neck, liver or kidney cancer.

The J gene is TRBJ1-5, the V gene TRBV9; D remains ambiguous. The CDR3 contains 13 residues. V was cut by 2 bases and J by 4 bases, with 7 bases left in between. Germline CDR1 reads SGDLS; CDR2 reads YYNGEE. The CDR3 DNA sequence: TGTGCCAGCAGCGTTTCCCCTAATCAGCCCCAGCATTTT. Its translation is CASSVSPNQPQHF.

This clone was counted ten times or more. The V call is TRBV2, the J call TRBJ1-5; D is uncertain. The V and J ends lost 2 bases and 5 bases respectively, with 10 bases between them. This CDR3 spans 14 amino acids. CDR1 SNHLY and CDR2 FYNNEI come from the germline V gene. CDR3: CASSEIYGDQPQHF. The DNA of the CDR3 is TGTGCCAGCAGTGAAATTTACGGGGATCAGCCCCAGCATTTT.

V is TRBV18 and J is TRBJ1-3; possibly TRBD1 for D (5 bases). With 2 bases removed from V and 2 bases from J, the gap between germline ends came to 10 bases. In germline, CDR1 is KGHSH, CDR2 LQKENI. This CDR3 contains 15 residues. CDR3 sequence: CASSPGGDPGNTIYF. The CDR3 bases are TGTGCCAGCTCACCAGGGGGGGACCCTGGAAACACCATATATTTT.

This clone was seen just once. CDR3 region: CSATRWTEAFF. The CDR3 DNA sequence: TGCAGTGCTACCCGGTGGACTGAAGCTTTCTTT. The V gene is TRBV20-1, the J gene TRBJ1-1; no definite D call. Trimming pared 4 bases from V and 5 bases from J, leaving 8 bases between. The CDR3 has 11 residues. Germline CDR1 is DFQATT and CDR2 is SNEGSKA (reference sequence).

The chain combines TRBV7-2 with TRBJ2-1, with TRBD1 matching 7 bases. Germline V lookup: CDR1 SGHTA, CDR2 FQGNSA. With 5 bases clipped from V and 2 bases from J, the junction kept 6 bases outside the gene matches. The length of the CDR3 is 15 residues. CDR3 residues: CASSPLRGPYNEQFF. In nucleotides, the CDR3 is TGTGCCAGCAGCCCACTGAGGGGGCCCTACAATGAGCAGTTCTTC.

The V gene is TRBV29-1, the J gene TRBJ2-3; D might be TRBD2 (6 bases). V lost 6 bases, J lost 0 bases, and 10 bases lay in between. The CDR3 sequence is 13 residues long. CDR1 is SQVTM, CDR2 ANQGSEA, per germline. CDR3 loop: CSVGTFSTDTQYF. The CDR3 DNA is TGCAGCGTCGGGACTTTTAGCACAGATACGCAGTATTTT.

The chain is built from TRBV7-8 and TRBJ2-2; 10 bases align to TRBD1. Per germline, CDR1 SGHVS and CDR2 FQNEAQ. This CDR3 comprises 17 residues. V shed 6 bases, J shed 1 base, and the junction held 8 bases outside the gene matches. Here the CDR3 reads CASSFPRDRGNTGELFF. In DNA, the CDR3 is TGTGCCAGCAGTTTTCCCCGGGACAGGGGGAACACCGGGGAGCTGTTTTTT.

The V gene is TRBV20-1, the J gene TRBJ2-1; 7 bases match TRBD1. CDR1 is DFQATT and CDR2 is SNEGSKA in the germline V gene (reference sequence). This CDR3 contains 11 residues. The CDR3: CKGQNNVEQFF. The CDR3 DNA follows: TGCAAGGGACAGAACAATGTAGAGCAGTTCTTC.

V usage is TRBV19 and J usage is TRBJ1-5, with D possibly being TRBD1 (5 bases). CDR3 size: 15 residues. Germline V gene lookup returns CDR1 LNHDA and CDR2 SQIVND (reference sequence). With 3 bases removed from V and 4 bases from J, the gap between germline ends came to 13 bases. The CDR3 is CASSMSKEGNQPQHF. The CDR3 DNA is TGTGCCAGTAGTATGTCGAAGGAGGGGAATCAGCCCCAGCATTTT. Full variable domain (remainder filled in from reference TRBV19 and TRBJ1-5): DGGITQSPKYLFRKEGQNVTLSCEQNLNHDAMYWYRQDPGQGLRLIYYSQIVNDFQKGDIAEGYSVSREKKESFPLTVTSAQKNPTAFYLCASSMSKEGNQPQHFGDGTRLSIL.

This clone was detected only once. The chain links TRBV7-8 to TRBJ1-4, with D unclear. CDR3 size: 15 residues. The V end was cut by 5 bases, the J end by 10 bases, with 20 bases between. Per the germline V gene, CDR1 is SGHVS and CDR2 is FQNEAQ. The chain's CDR3 is CASSHSIQNTPKLFF. In nucleotides, the CDR3 is TGTGCCAGCAGCCATAGCATACAGAATACCCCAAAACTGTTTTTT.